This T cell receptor (beta chain) was identified during a study of T cell responses to AZD1222 COVID-19 vaccine. Whole-study findings and limits: Samples come after the peak T cell response, not at day 14. At baseline, seropositivity was found in only six or seven AZD1222 recipients.

TCRdb's copy holds only in-frame clones and misses some; the assay was immunoSEQ multiplex PCR. Of some 150,000 clones listed, roughly nine tenths are singletons. Germline V gene sequence: CDR1 SGHTA, CDR2 FQGNSA. V gave up 1 base and J gave up 8 bases; unmatched junction bases: 8. CDR3 length: 15 amino acids. On this clone itself: Its antigen is currently unknown.

The input for sequencing was peripheral blood, taken on day 0 of AZD1222 vaccination. The receptor's source is an adult in good health. J is TRBJ2-1 and V is TRBV7-2, with TRBD1 identical over 7 bases. The CDR3 coding sequence is TGTGCCAGCAGCTTAGGTATAGGGGGCTCAGATGAGCAGTTCTTC. Translation gives CASSLGIGGSDEQFF.